The rows below give T cell receptor beta chains drawn from one sample of a study of T cells expressing NK-cell markers. TCRdb re-called the 5' RACE reads and shows each CDR3 protein once, DNA omitted. Its clone listing holds about 430,000 distinct CDR3 sequences. Sample: blood T cells: a sorted CD56 or NKG2C T cell subset, CD4+ or CD8+ T cells, or bulk PBMC T cells (not recorded which). The receptors derive from a woman between 50 and 59 years old in good health. The CDR3 runs from the conserved cysteine through the conserved F or W.

V gene: TRBV24-1
J gene: TRBJ1-2
CDR3 protein: CATSDQQGANGYTF

V gene: TRBV5-5
J gene: TRBJ2-5
CDR3 protein: CASSLFGQETQYF

V gene: TRBV20-1
J gene: TRBJ2-3
CDR3 protein: CSARDGTSGPDTQYF

V gene: TRBV5-4
J gene: TRBJ2-5
CDR3 protein: CASSLGNRGQETQYF

V gene: TRBV20-1
J gene: TRBJ2-5
CDR3 protein: CSVEGWAGVRKETQYF

V gene: TRBV6-6
J gene: TRBJ2-1
CDR3 protein: CASSYSSLADEQFF

V gene: TRBV19
J gene: TRBJ2-3
CDR3 protein: CASSIFSLADTQYF

V gene: TRBV12-3/TRBV12-4
J gene: TRBJ2-1
CDR3 protein: CASNPPRERTIEQFF

V gene: TRBV7-9
J gene: TRBJ2-1
CDR3 protein: CASSTPRRTGTSGRSYNEQFF

V gene: TRBV12-5
J gene: TRBJ2-1
CDR3 protein: CASGLVVAKSSYNEQFF

V gene: TRBV2
J gene: TRBJ1-1
CDR3 protein: CASSEALVGEEAFF

V gene: TRBV27
J gene: TRBJ2-7
CDR3 protein: CASSLRASGRGYEQYF

V gene: TRBV12-3/TRBV12-4
J gene: TRBJ1-1
CDR3 protein: CASSFTGREAEAFF

V gene: TRBV27
J gene: TRBJ2-2
CDR3 protein: CASSRLGRELFF

V gene: TRBV20-1
J gene: TRBJ2-5
CDR3 protein: CSASSRDRGASETQYF

V gene: TRBV5-1
J gene: TRBJ2-2
CDR3 protein: CASSEERGRTGELFF

V gene: TRBV19
J gene: TRBJ1-1
CDR3 protein: CASSISGQINTEAFF

V gene: TRBV3-1
J gene: TRBJ1-3
CDR3 protein: CASSQERNTIYF

V gene: TRBV10-3
J gene: TRBJ1-1
CDR3 protein: CAISESTPGRRNTEAFF

V gene: TRBV3-1
J gene: TRBJ1-1
CDR3 protein: CASSSGAGVTEAFF

V gene: TRBV12-3/TRBV12-4
J gene: TRBJ1-6
CDR3 protein: CASRPGVWNSPLHF

V gene: TRBV6-2/TRBV6-3
J gene: TRBJ1-1
CDR3 protein: CASRSGPEAFF

V gene: TRBV4-1
J gene: TRBJ2-1
CDR3 protein: CASSQLFQTEQFF

V gene: TRBV12-3/TRBV12-4
J gene: TRBJ1-1
CDR3 protein: CASSFGVLNTEAFF

V gene: TRBV7-9
J gene: TRBJ2-1
CDR3 protein: CASSLGPPVQFF

V gene: TRBV7-9
J gene: TRBJ1-4
CDR3 protein: CASSLAFPNEKLFF

V gene: TRBV25-1
J gene: TRBJ2-3
CDR3 protein: CASSDLPGRDTQYF

V gene: TRBV11-2
J gene: TRBJ1-1
CDR3 protein: CASSSIRGISEAFF

V gene: TRBV25-1
J gene: TRBJ2-1
CDR3 protein: CASSPDRDRGANEQFF